This T cell receptor beta chain comes out of a study of Graves' ophthalmopathy and Graves' hyperthyroidism. Study-wide findings and caveats: Predictions made by the model for ophthalmopathy progression reached just over 70% sensitivity and 72% to 85% specificity.

About this clonotype itself: What it binds is not known.

Trimming shortened V by 8 bases and J by 2 bases, and 10 bases separated the two germline ends. CDR3 length equals 13 residues. Germline CDR1 MNHEY, CDR2 SVGEGT. RNA transcripts were the template, and TCR beta CDR3 regions were amplified from them. The first-round RT-PCR employed HTBI primers together with the Qiagen OneStep RT-PCR kit. A multiplex PCR was then performed as the second round. TCRdb processed the multiplex PCR reads anew with MiXCR; each CDR3 protein has one entry. In the table there are some 160,000 distinct CDR3 sequences, under 45% of which are singletons. This clonotype was sampled from a man between 25 and 39 years old with Graves' ophthalmopathy. This chain links TRBV6-2 or TRBV6-3 with TRBJ1-5, with D maybe TRBD1 (5 bases). The sample was peripheral blood. CDR3 protein: CASGGEGNQPQHF. The CDR3 DNA sequence: TGTGCCAGCGGGGGGGAGGGCAATCAGCCCCAGCATTTT.